A single sample is the source of the 30 T cell receptor beta chains below, sequenced in a study of T cells after yellow fever vaccination. Via MiXCR, TCRdb re-called the 5' RACE reads, giving one row per CDR3 protein. The sample includes around 320,000 distinct CDR3 sequences, roughly 4.3% seen only once; the top ten take just under 20%. Material: PBMCs, obtained 15 days after the yellow fever booster vaccination. The receptors come from a man between 18 and 35 years old who received the YFV17D yellow fever vaccine.

J is TRBJ1-1 and V is TRBV15; D remains ambiguous. V gave up 1 base and J gave up 0 bases, with 6 bases separating them. Per germline, CDR1 LNHNV and CDR2 YYDKDF (reference sequence). The CDR3 loop spans 14 amino acids. CDR3 nucleotide sequence: TGTGCCACCAGCAGAGGCGAGGTGAACACTGAAGCTTTCTTT. Residues: CATSRGEVNTEAFF. The variable domain in full, completed from reference TRBV15 and TRBJ1-1, reads DAMVIQNPRYQVTQFGKPVTLSCSQTLNHNVMYWYQQKSSQAPKLLFHYYDKDFNNEADTPDNFQSRRPNTSFCFLDIRSPGLGDTAMYLCATSRGEVNTEAFFGQGTRLTVV.

This clonotype was picked up many times. The chain uses TRBV5-1 and TRBJ2-1; D uncertain. This CDR3 is built from 15 residues. Trimming removed 0 bases from V and 2 bases from J, with 9 bases in between. Germline lookup yields CDR1 SGHRS and CDR2 YFSETQ. CDR3 bases: TGCGCCAGCAGCTTGGTGCCAGGCACCTACAATGAGCAGTTCTTC. The encoded protein is CASSLVPGTYNEQFF.

The table lists this clonotype with a few counts. This rearrangement joins TRBV7-8 to TRBJ1-5, with D perhaps matching TRBD1 (5 bases). The CDR3 consists of 15 residues. V was pared by 5 bases and J by 2 bases, with 13 bases between. Germline V lookup: CDR1 SGHVS, CDR2 FQNEAQ. The DNA for the CDR3 is TGTGCCAGCAGCCCCGGGGGGATACGCAATCAGCCCCAGCATTTT. It codes for CASSPGGIRNQPQHF.

The table lists this clonotype with a few counts. The V gene is TRBV7-6, the J gene TRBJ2-5; TRBD2 matches at 8 bases. The CDR3 loop spans 15 amino acids. CDR1 is SGHVS, CDR2 FNYEAQ, per germline. V gave up 5 bases and J gave up 1 base; unmatched junction bases: 6. The DNA of the CDR3 is TGTGCCAGCAGCCTCAGTAGCGGGGTCCAAGAGACCCAGTACTTC. It specifies CASSLSSGVQETQYF.

This clonotype was seen a few times. The chain has TRBV5-4 and TRBJ1-2; 8 bases agree with TRBD1. The V gene end was trimmed by 3 bases and the J gene end by 4 bases; junction bases not matched to a gene: 5. The CDR3 totals 14 residues. Per the germline V gene, CDR1 is SGHNT and CDR2 is YYREEE (reference sequence). CDR3 coding DNA: TGTGCCAGCAGCTCAGGGGGCGCGAGCTATGGCTACACCTTC. Amino acid sequence: CASSSGGASYGYTF.

This clonotype has a handful of counts. This chain joins TRBV27 and TRBJ1-6; 10 bases match TRBD1. This CDR3 is built from 15 residues. Germline CDR1 reads MNHEY; CDR2 reads SMNVEV (reference sequence). J was trimmed by 13 bases and V by 0 bases; bases with no gene match: 6. The CDR3 protein is CASSLSMGQGTPLHF. The CDR3 DNA is TGTGCCAGCAGTTTATCGATGGGACAGGGGACTCCCCTCCACTTT.

The chain combines TRBV18 with TRBJ2-1; D is possibly TRBD1 (7 bases). The CDR3 length is 14 residues. Trimming cost V 0 bases and J 8 bases, with 11 bases left between them. Germline V gene data show CDR1 as KGHSH and CDR2 as LQKENI. The CDR3 coding sequence is TGTGCCAGCTCACCACCGGAGGGGGCGCATGAGCAGTTCTTC. Amino acids: CASSPPEGAHEQFF. The complete variable domain, with remaining parts taken from reference TRBV18 and TRBJ2-1, reads NAGVMQNPRHLVRRRGQEARLRCSPMKGHSHVYWYRQLPEEGLKFMVYLQKENIIDESGMPKERFSAEFPKEGPSILRIQQVVRGDSAAYFCASSPPEGAHEQFFGPGTRLTVL.

This clonotype was recorded a few times. V gene TRBV5-1 combines with J gene TRBJ1-2; TRBD1 agrees at 11 bases. After removal of 4 bases from V and 6 bases from J, the junction contained 5 bases not matched to a gene. This CDR3 region has 14 residues. Per the germline V gene, CDR1 is SGHRS and CDR2 is YFSETQ. DNA of the CDR3: TGCGCCAGCAGCCCTTGGACAGGGGGCCATGGCTACACCTTC. This sequence encodes CASSPWTGGHGYTF. Combining the CDR3 with reference TRBV5-1 and TRBJ1-2 gives the whole variable domain KAGVTQTPRYLIKTRGQQVTLSCSPISGHRSVSWYQQTPGQGLQFLFEYFSETQRNKGNFPGRFSGRQFSNSRSEMNVSTLELGDSALYLCASSPWTGGHGYTFGSGTRLTVV.

The rearrangement links TRBV12-3 or TRBV12-4 to TRBJ2-3, with 11 bases lining up with TRBD2. This CDR3 comprises 15 residues. V gave up 5 bases and J gave up 5 bases; unmatched junction bases: 6. The CDR3 here is CASSPETSGEDTQYF. In nucleotides, the CDR3 is TGTGCCAGCAGTCCAGAGACTAGCGGGGAAGATACGCAGTATTTT.

V and J are TRBV28 and TRBJ1-1, with a possible D match to TRBD1 (5 bases). CDR1 MDHEN and CDR2 SYDVKM come from the germline V gene. V was clipped by 6 bases and J by 6 bases, with 20 bases between them. This CDR3 has 15 residues. The CDR3 region has the DNA TGTGCCAGCAGGCCCGGGGGACCCGGGGGGTCTGAAGCTTTCTTT. It encodes CASRPGGPGGSEAFF.

This clonotype has a count of ten or more. This chain connects TRBV2 to TRBJ2-2; 8 bases align to TRBD1. Germline CDR1 and CDR2: SNHLY and FYNNEI. V shed 7 bases and J 1 base; nucleotides not matched to a gene: 2. The CDR3 covers 14 residues. The CDR3 DNA reads as TGTGCCAGCAAGGGACAGGAGAACACCGGGGAGCTGTTTTTT. It specifies CASKGQENTGELFF. The whole variable domain, filled in from reference TRBV2 and TRBJ2-2, reads EPEVTQTPSHQVTQMGQEVILRCVPISNHLYFYWYRQILGQKVEFLVSFYNNEISEKSEIFDDQFSVERPDGSNFTLKIRSTKLEDSAMYFCASKGQENTGELFFGEGSRLTVL.

The chain couples TRBV5-6 to TRBJ1-5; D is ambiguous. Trimming cost V 2 bases and J 2 bases, with 11 bases left between them. This CDR3 contains 15 residues. Germline lookup yields CDR1 SGHDT and CDR2 YYEEEE. The CDR3 is CASSFWGRGNQPQHF. The CDR3 nucleotides are TGTGCCAGCAGCTTTTGGGGAAGGGGCAATCAGCCCCAGCATTTT.

This clonotype was counted between two and nine times. V gene TRBV25-1 combines with J gene TRBJ2-2; D is unresolved. The CDR3 length is 13 residues. Trimming left V 5 bases short and J 5 bases short, with 9 bases between. Germline V lookup: CDR1 MGHDK, CDR2 SYGVNS. CDR3 amino acids: CASSSKGTGELFF. Here the CDR3 DNA reads TGTGCCAGCAGTTCTAAGGGAACCGGGGAGCTGTTTTTT.

A few counts support this clonotype. V gene TRBV18 combines with J gene TRBJ1-1; D is unresolved. The CDR3 runs 14 residues. Trimming removed 6 bases from V and 4 bases from J, with 15 bases in between. CDR1 and CDR2 (germline): KGHSH, LQKENI. In nucleotides, the CDR3 is TGTGCCAGCTCGTCGCGGGGAGGGCCCACTGAAGCTTTCTTT. This codes for CASSSRGGPTEAFF.

This clonotype was counted only a few times. The chain combines TRBV20-1 with TRBJ2-5; D possibly uses TRBD1 or TRBD2 (5 bases each). Germline V lookup: CDR1 DFQATT, CDR2 SNEGSKA (reference sequence). CDR3 length equals 15 residues. The V end lost 0 bases, the J end lost 5 bases, and 16 bases lay between the germline ends. The CDR3 bases are TGCAGTGCTAGAGACCCGAGGGGTTCGGGCGAGACCCAGTACTTC. Amino acid sequence: CSARDPRGSGETQYF.

This clonotype has more than one count but fewer than ten. The chain carries TRBV19 and TRBJ2-7; 8 bases agree with TRBD1. Unmatched junction bases numbered 9, after V lost 8 bases and J lost 3 bases. The CDR3 has 14 amino acids. From germline, CDR1 is LNHDA and CDR2 SQIVND (reference sequence). DNA of the CDR3: TGTGCCAGTGCCCCTGGACAGGGAGGCTACGAGCAGTACTTC. Its translation: CASAPGQGGYEQYF.

The sample holds many counts of this clonotype. The chain recombines TRBV5-1 with TRBJ2-3; a possible D gene is TRBD2 (6 bases). Trimming left V 0 bases short and J 11 bases short, with 22 bases between. CDR3 length equals 16 residues. Germline V gene data show CDR1 as SGHRS and CDR2 as YFSETQ. The CDR3 spells CASSLEAARGAGGQYF. The CDR3 DNA follows: TGCGCCAGCAGCTTGGAGGCTGCGAGAGGGGCCGGGGGGCAGTATTTT.

This clonotype came up many times. This rearrangement joins TRBV20-1 to TRBJ2-1, with D tentatively TRBD1 (5 bases). CDR1 is DFQATT and CDR2 is SNEGSKA in the germline V gene (reference sequence). This CDR3 has 14 amino acids. Trimming left V 6 bases short and J 6 bases short, with 18 bases between. The chain's CDR3 is CSAPYRSGSNEQFF. DNA for the CDR3: TGCAGTGCACCGTACAGGTCGGGTAGCAATGAGCAGTTCTTC.

This clonotype was detected many times. This chain connects TRBV7-9 to TRBJ2-2, with D hard to call. Deletions cut 5 bases from V and 4 bases from J, with 8 bases between. The CDR3 is 13 residues long. Germline V gives CDR1 SEHNR, CDR2 FQNEAQ (reference sequence). CDR3 protein: CASSRASTGELFF. CDR3 nucleotide sequence: TGTGCCAGCAGCCGAGCAAGCACCGGGGAGCTGTTTTTT.

This chain links TRBV3-1 with TRBJ2-1, with no clear D. V dropped 0 bases and J dropped 4 bases, with 7 bases sitting between them. The CDR3 consists of 14 residues. The germline gives CDR1 LGHDT, CDR2 YNNKEL (reference sequence). The CDR3 bases are TGTGCCAGCAGCCAAGATCCGCAGTACAATGAGCAGTTCTTC. It specifies CASSQDPQYNEQFF.

This clonotype was seen repeatedly, ten times or more. The chain is built from TRBV20-1 and TRBJ1-2; 8 bases are shared with TRBD1. Germline CDR1 and CDR2: DFQATT and SNEGSKA (reference sequence). The CDR3 totals 14 residues. The trim removed 4 bases at V and 4 bases at J, leaving 8 bases unmatched. The CDR3 loop is CSAIRPGGGYGYTF. The DNA of the CDR3 is TGCAGTGCTATCCGCCCAGGGGGCGGCTATGGCTACACCTTC.

The sample holds many counts of this clonotype. This rearrangement joins TRBV7-9 to TRBJ1-1; D is unclear. From germline, CDR1 is SEHNR and CDR2 FQNEAQ (reference sequence). CDR3 length: 10 amino acids. The V and J ends lost 3 bases and 7 bases respectively, with 3 bases between them. CDR3 loop: CASSFYEAFF. The CDR3 DNA follows: TGTGCCAGCAGCTTTTATGAAGCTTTCTTT.

The chain is built from TRBV7-9 and TRBJ2-1; 12 nucleotides agree with TRBD2. Germline V gives CDR1 SEHNR, CDR2 FQNEAQ (reference sequence). This CDR3 has 18 residues. After removal of 0 bases from V and 4 bases from J, the junction contained 7 bases not matched to a gene. The CDR3 nucleotides are TGTGCCAGCAGCTTAGCGGGTCAACTAGCGGGGGGATACAATGAGCAGTTCTTC. As protein: CASSLAGQLAGGYNEQFF. Full variable domain (outside the CDR3, taken from reference TRBV7-9 and TRBJ2-1): DTGVSQNPRHKITKRGQNVTFRCDPISEHNRLYWYRQTLGQGPEFLTYFQNEAQLEKSRLLSDRFSAERPKGSFSTLEIQRTEQGDSAMYLCASSLAGQLAGGYNEQFFGPGTRLTVL.

This clonotype was detected a few times. V usage is TRBV5-5 and J usage is TRBJ2-7, with unresolved D. The CDR3 covers 15 residues. Trimming left V 2 bases short and J 2 bases short, with 14 bases between. Germline V lookup: CDR1 SGHKS, CDR2 YYEKEE (reference sequence). The CDR3 DNA is TGTGCCAGCAGCTTTGTGGCAGGTGAGCCCTACGAGCAGTACGTC. Translating gives CASSFVAGEPYEQYV.

This clonotype was observed a handful of times. The V call is TRBV6-5, the J call TRBJ1-1; D might be TRBD1 (5 bases). Germline V gene sequence: CDR1 MNHEY, CDR2 SVGAGI. This CDR3 is built from 15 residues. Trimming took off 0 bases at V and 1 base at J, with 9 bases between the two ends. The CDR3 DNA reads as TGTGCCAGCAGTTACTCGATGGGGGGGAACACTGAAGCTTTCTTT. Its protein product is CASSYSMGGNTEAFF.

The rearrangement joins TRBV5-1 to TRBJ2-2; 7 nucleotides line up with TRBD1. Germline CDR1 is SGHRS and CDR2 is YFSETQ. The CDR3 has 18 amino acids. The V and J ends lost 8 bases and 1 base, in that order; junction bases with no gene match: 17. The CDR3 region is CARFRQGKGIRNTGELFF. Here the CDR3 DNA reads TGCGCCAGGTTCCGACAGGGAAAAGGAATCCGGAACACCGGGGAGCTGTTTTTT. Full variable domain (remainder filled in from reference TRBV5-1 and TRBJ2-2): KAGVTQTPRYLIKTRGQQVTLSCSPISGHRSVSWYQQTPGQGLQFLFEYFSETQRNKGNFPGRFSGRQFSNSRSEMNVSTLELGDSALYLCARFRQGKGIRNTGELFFGEGSRLTVL.

The table lists this clonotype with many counts. V is TRBV5-1 and J is TRBJ2-5; TRBD1 aligns across 11 bases. Trimming removed 4 bases from V and 2 bases from J; junction bases left unmatched: 4. In germline, CDR1 is SGHRS, CDR2 YFSETQ. This CDR3 spans 15 amino acids. In DNA form, the CDR3 reads TGCGCCAGCAGCCAAGGGACAGGGGGGCAAGAGACCCAGTACTTC. It encodes CASSQGTGGQETQYF.

This clonotype was picked up a small number of times. The V call is TRBV20-1, the J call TRBJ1-2; the D is unclear. With 2 bases removed from V and 4 bases from J, the gap between germline ends came to 5 bases. Germline V CDR1 and CDR2: DFQATT, SNEGSKA (reference sequence). The CDR3 sequence is 11 residues long. CDR3 sequence reads: CSARKPYGYTF. The CDR3 DNA reads as TGCAGTGCTAGAAAACCCTATGGCTACACCTTC.

This clonotype was seen many times. The chain joins TRBV6-1 to TRBJ2-7, with D possibly TRBD1 on 5 matching bases. CDR1 and CDR2 from the germline V gene are MNHNS and SASEGT. V gave up 2 bases and J gave up 5 bases, with 7 bases separating them. This CDR3 contains 12 residues. The CDR3 sequence: CASSEIGDEQYF. CDR3 in DNA: TGTGCCAGCAGTGAAATAGGGGACGAGCAGTACTTC.

This clonotype has just a few counts. V usage is TRBV24-1 and J usage is TRBJ1-4, with 7 bases identical to TRBD1. With 8 bases clipped from V and 4 bases from J, the junction kept 6 bases outside the gene matches. Germline V gene data show CDR1 as KGHDR and CDR2 as SFDVKD. The CDR3 has 14 residues. The chain's CDR3 is CATTPGQSNEKLFF. The CDR3 DNA is TGTGCCACCACCCCGGGACAGAGTAATGAAAAACTGTTTTTT.